The rows below give T cell receptor beta chains drawn from one sample of a study of blood T cell repertoires in COVID-19. Sequenced by immunoSEQ multiplex PCR; TCRdb stores in-frame clones only, minus some. There are hundreds of thousands of clones in the sample; 75% to 85% occur only once, and around 1.3% lies in the top ten. Material: peripheral blood. These receptors were collected from a woman aged 25 to 39 with COVID-19, enrolled during active disease. Both conserved end residues are part of each CDR3.

V,J,CDR3
TRBV5-1,TRBJ2-2,CASRPLAGGPVTGELFF
TRBV5-1,TRBJ1-1,CASSLEGANTEAFF
TRBV6-2/TRBV6-3,TRBJ2-7,CASSYSSWWDFPFYEQYF
TRBV2,TRBJ1-2,CASRGQVYGYTF
TRBV9,TRBJ1-1,CASSVEGTGEAFF
TRBV5-1,TRBJ1-4,CASSLDGEGLEKLFF
TRBV5-1,TRBJ2-3,CASSPQLAGGPDTQYF
TRBV29-1,TRBJ1-5,CSATYGGTGSNQPQHF
TRBV3-1/TRBV3-2,TRBJ2-7,CASSQDPTRLYEQYF
TRBV10-3,TRBJ1-1,CAISDIGGTTEAFF
TRBV7-8,TRBJ1-1,CASSLGGGMNTEAFF
TRBV3-1/TRBV3-2,TRBJ2-1,CASSQGPRQGINNEQFF
TRBV6-4,TRBJ2-7,CASSGPGDEQYF
TRBV11-2,TRBJ2-1,CASSLVRLAGYNEQFF
TRBV11-2,TRBJ2-4,CASSSLAGGNRAKNIQYF
TRBV7-9,TRBJ2-3,CASSAFDFADADTQYF